These T cell receptor beta chains were read from a single sample in a study of blood T cell repertoires in COVID-19. Clones were read by immunoSEQ multiplex PCR, and TCRdb kept only the in-frame ones, dropping some. The sample carries 250,000 to 300,000 clones, 85% to 90% recorded once. Source material: PBMCs or T cells enriched from blood (not recorded which). The receptors come from a woman aged 55-69 years in a cohort exposed to, infected with or recovered from COVID-19 (not recorded which). Each CDR3 is given without its conserved first and last residue.

j_gene,v_gene,CDR3aa
TRBJ1-6,TRBV7-9,ASSRRGDSNSPLH
TRBJ1-5,TRBV28,ASTPGLKNQPQH
TRBJ2-4,TRBV19,ASSIGGGFTKNIQY
TRBJ1-2,TRBV19,ASSKNRANYGYT
TRBJ1-1,TRBV19,ATRRDGGTEAF
TRBJ2-7,TRBV18,ASSPRTGDDEQY
TRBJ2-3,TRBV7-9,ASSLSGTSFGLTDTQY
TRBJ1-5,TRBV6-5,ASSLGFPSNQPQH
TRBJ2-3,TRBV25-1,ASSDLARRADTQY
TRBJ2-1,TRBV5-1,ASSGSPGLANEQF
TRBJ2-1,TRBV6-4,ASSDSRFSSYNEQF
TRBJ1-1,TRBV28,ASSLGPAEAF
TRBJ2-5,TRBV4-2,ASSQGPSGSGETQY
TRBJ2-7,TRBV11-3,ASSLEGTSVHEQY
TRBJ1-4,TRBV4-2,ASSQEAGQFATNEKLF
TRBJ1-5,TRBV30,AWSGELDQPQH
TRBJ2-3,TRBV13,ASSLDSPSTDTQY
TRBJ1-4,TRBV6-2/TRBV6-3,ASSRTGNEKLF
TRBJ2-3,TRBV27,ASSFRQGRGDTQY
TRBJ2-7,TRBV28,ASSLLQSYEQY
TRBJ1-1,TRBV7-2,ASSLEGTPNTEAF
TRBJ2-5,TRBV7-7,ASSLSGTGIVETQY
TRBJ2-2,TRBV3-1/TRBV3-2,ASSQDRGRGGELF
TRBJ1-2,TRBV6-1,ASSEGAVPVYGYT
TRBJ1-5,TRBV18,ASSPYRGQGDNQPQH
TRBJ2-5,TRBV7-2,ASNSGQGKGETQY
TRBJ1-2,TRBV28,ASSFRDSRGYT
TRBJ2-2,TRBV19,ASSIRGGKNTGELF
TRBJ1-5,TRBV28,ASNGSGNQPQH
TRBJ1-2,TRBV9,ASSEQEGTLLYGYT
TRBJ2-1,TRBV2,ASATGNSYNEQF
TRBJ1-3,TRBV2,ASSAPGTGRGIVSGNTIY
TRBJ2-1,TRBV5-1,ASSLDIGTRQYEQF
TRBJ2-4,TRBV6-1,ASSVKGTSGSKNIQY
TRBJ1-4,TRBV28,ASSLGRVIGEKLF
TRBJ2-1,TRBV27,ASIGRINNEQF
TRBJ1-4,TRBV19,ASSLGTGGAGIYEKLF
TRBJ2-7,TRBV6-6,ASSYSGGRGNEQY
TRBJ2-7,TRBV19,ASSLSTGTLLYEQY
TRBJ2-1,TRBV7-2,ASSFRWSNEQF
TRBJ1-2,TRBV19,ASTDRGAYGYT
TRBJ2-7,TRBV21-1,ASSHGQGEQY
TRBJ2-1,TRBV5-1,ASSGRGLDEQF
TRBJ2-1,TRBV2,ASSEFGLVNNEQF
TRBJ2-7,TRBV10-3,AISESTVSYEQY
TRBJ2-5,TRBV5-6,ASSKGQGSRETQY
TRBJ2-2,TRBV11-3,ASSPRQGNTGELF
TRBJ2-2,TRBV6-1,ASSEPGQGTGELF
TRBJ2-4,TRBV5-4,ASSSFGGLNIQY
TRBJ2-5,TRBV6-1,ASSEVGNRQETQY
TRBJ1-1,TRBV28,ASSLMAQGASTEAF
TRBJ2-1,TRBV20-1,SAGLAGQF
TRBJ1-3,TRBV30,AWTRTAGNTIY
TRBJ2-7,TRBV5-1,ASSLLADYEQY